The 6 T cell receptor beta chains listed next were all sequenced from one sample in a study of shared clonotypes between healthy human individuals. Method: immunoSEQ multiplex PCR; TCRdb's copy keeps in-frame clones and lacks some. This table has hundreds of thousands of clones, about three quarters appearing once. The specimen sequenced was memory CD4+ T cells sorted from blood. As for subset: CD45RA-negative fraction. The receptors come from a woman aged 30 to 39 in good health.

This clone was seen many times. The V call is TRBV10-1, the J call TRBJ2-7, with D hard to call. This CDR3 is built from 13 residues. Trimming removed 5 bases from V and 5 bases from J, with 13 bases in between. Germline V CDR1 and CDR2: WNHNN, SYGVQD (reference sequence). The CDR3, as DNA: TGCGCCAGCAGTTTTATGAAAGGCCACGAGCAGTACTTC. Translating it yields CASSFMKGHEQYF.

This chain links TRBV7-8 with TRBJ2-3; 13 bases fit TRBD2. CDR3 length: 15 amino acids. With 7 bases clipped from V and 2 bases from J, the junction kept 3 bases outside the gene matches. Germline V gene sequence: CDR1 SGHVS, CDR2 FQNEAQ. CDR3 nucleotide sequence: TGTGCCAGCACCACTAGCGGGAGGGTCACAGATACGCAGTATTTT. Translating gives CASTTSGRVTDTQYF.

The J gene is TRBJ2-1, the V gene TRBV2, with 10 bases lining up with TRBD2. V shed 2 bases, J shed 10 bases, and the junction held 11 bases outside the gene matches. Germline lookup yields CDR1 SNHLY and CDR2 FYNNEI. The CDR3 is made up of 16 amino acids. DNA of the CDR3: TGTGCCAGCAGTGAAAACGGCCTAGCGGGAGTAACCGAGCAGTTCTTC. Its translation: CASSENGLAGVTEQFF.

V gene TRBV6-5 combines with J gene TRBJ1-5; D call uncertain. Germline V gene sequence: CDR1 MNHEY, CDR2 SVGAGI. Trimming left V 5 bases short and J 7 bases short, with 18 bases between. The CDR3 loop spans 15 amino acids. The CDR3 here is CASSTTGSGLQPQHF. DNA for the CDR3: TGTGCCAGCAGTACAACCGGGAGCGGGCTCCAGCCCCAGCATTTT.

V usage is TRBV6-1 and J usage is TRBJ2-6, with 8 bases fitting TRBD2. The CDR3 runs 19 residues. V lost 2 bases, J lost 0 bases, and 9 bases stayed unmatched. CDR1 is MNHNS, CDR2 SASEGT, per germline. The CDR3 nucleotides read TGTGCCAGCAGTGAATGGGGCGGGAGGTTGGGCTCTGGGGCCAACGTCCTGACTTTC. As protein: CASSEWGGRLGSGANVLTF.

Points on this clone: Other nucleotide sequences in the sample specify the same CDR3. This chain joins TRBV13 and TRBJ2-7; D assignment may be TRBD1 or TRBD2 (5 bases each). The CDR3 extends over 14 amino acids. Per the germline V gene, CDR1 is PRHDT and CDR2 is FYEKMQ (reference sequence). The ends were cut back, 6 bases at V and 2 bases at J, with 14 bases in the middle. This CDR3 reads CASSSLDSPYEQYF. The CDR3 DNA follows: TGTGCCAGCAGTTCACTAGACAGCCCCTACGAGCAGTACTTC.